One sample yielded the 4 T cell receptor beta chains listed below, sequenced in a study of spatial heterogeneity in lung cancer. MiXCR, applied by TCRdb to the 5' RACE reads, yields one record per CDR3 protein. The sample carries roughly 7,000 distinct CDR3 sequences, about 7% recorded once. Time point specified: sample taken at primary tumor resection. Sequences were derived from PBMCs, sampled at surgery. These receptor sequences come from a male donor with early-stage non-small cell lung cancer.

The sample holds many counts of this clonotype. The chain carries TRBV5-1 and TRBJ1-4, with 10 bases aligning to TRBD1. Germline V lookup: CDR1 SGHRS, CDR2 YFSETQ. V was clipped by 3 bases and J by 7 bases; unmatched bases: 9. This CDR3 has 16 amino acids. CDR3 sequence: CASSSTGTGVREKLFF. The DNA for the CDR3 is TGCGCCAGCAGCTCGACAGGGACAGGGGTTCGTGAAAAACTGTTTTTT. Drawing the rest from reference TRBV5-1 and TRBJ1-4, the complete variable domain is KAGVTQTPRYLIKTRGQQVTLSCSPISGHRSVSWYQQTPGQGLQFLFEYFSETQRNKGNFPGRFSGRQFSNSRSEMNVSTLELGDSALYLCASSSTGTGVREKLFFGSGTQLSVL.

The chain couples TRBV14 to TRBJ2-7, with 8 bases identical to TRBD1. Unmatched junction bases numbered 5, after V lost 4 bases and J lost 0 bases. This CDR3 contains 15 residues. CDR1 and CDR2 from the germline V gene are SGHDN and FVKESK. The CDR3 protein is CASSLRDRTSYEQYF. The CDR3 nucleotides are TGTGCCAGCAGCCTCCGGGACAGGACCTCCTACGAGCAGTACTTC. The variable domain in full, with the rest retrieved from reference TRBV14 and TRBJ2-7, is EAGVTQFPSHSVIEKGQTVTLRCDPISGHDNLYWYRRVMGKEIKFLLHFVKESKQDESGMPNNRFLAERTGGTYSTLKVQPAELEDSGVYFCASSLRDRTSYEQYFGPGTRLTVT.

This clonotype was detected ten times or more. V usage is TRBV6-4 and J usage is TRBJ2-6; D might be TRBD2 (6 bases). Germline loops: CDR1 MRHNA, CDR2 SNTAGT. The CDR3 totals 15 residues. V lost 4 bases and J lost 3, with 10 bases in between. This CDR3 is CASSAGVDGANVLTF. CDR3 coding DNA: TGTGCCAGCAGTGCGGGGGTAGATGGGGCCAACGTCCTGACTTTC.

This clonotype was found many times. This rearrangement joins TRBV28 to TRBJ1-1; D is unresolved. The V and J ends lost 2 bases and 3 bases respectively, with 13 bases between them. This CDR3 is 15 amino acids long. Germline V lookup: CDR1 MDHEN, CDR2 SYDVKM. CDR3 coding DNA: TGTGCCAGCAGTTTAAGTCGGGTAGGAGACACTGAAGCTTTCTTT. Translated, it gives CASSLSRVGDTEAFF. Full variable domain (remainder filled in from reference TRBV28 and TRBJ1-1): DVKVTQSSRYLVKRTGEKVFLECVQDMDHENMFWYRQDPGLGLRLIYFSYDVKMKEKGDIPEGYSVSREKKERFSLILESASTNQTSMYLCASSLSRVGDTEAFFGQGTRLTVV.